The following is a T cell receptor (beta chain) sequence with its context. The antigen is not known. Once RNA had been extracted, it was reverse transcribed into cDNA to act as the sequencing template. The protocol was immunoSEQ multiplex PCR, while the TCRdb copy is restricted to in-frame clones and leaves out a portion. This table holds about 70,000 clones, 25% to 35% found once. These data are taken from a study of CD8+ T cells in alopecia areata. Study at large: Among treated patients, severity was scored by affected scalp area percentage.

Notes on the study in general: Tofacitinib yielded significantly lower scalp clonality and fewer expanded CD8+ clones among the top 100. On tofacitinib, scalp and blood still held many of the expanded lesional clones.

The CDR3 contains 15 residues. CDR1 and CDR2 (germline): SQVTM, ANQGSEA. V was trimmed by 0 bases and J by 3 bases, leaving 12 bases between them. The sample's treatment: oral pan-JAK inhibitor, 5-10 mg twice daily. This chain uses TRBV29-1 with TRBJ2-1; D perhaps matches TRBD2 (5 bases). The sequencing used CD8+ T cells sorted from blood, collected at week 4, from a patient treated with tofacitinib. The clonotype originates from a human donor with alopecia areata. In DNA form, the CDR3 reads TGCAGCGTTGAAGATGTGGGAGCCTTCTACAATGAGCAGTTCTTC. This gives the protein CSVEDVGAFYNEQFF.